These 30 T cell receptor beta chains originate from one sample sequenced in a study of breast tumors, draining lymph nodes, adjacent tissues. MiXCR, applied by TCRdb to the multiplex PCR reads, yields one record per CDR3 protein. Found here are 12,000 or so distinct CDR3 sequences, 35% to 40% of them singletons; the top ten hold about 15%. Sequenced material: breast tumor tissue. Receptors were obtained from a female donor with breast cancer. Some clones in this sample may be carry-over from other donors' samples.

This clonotype was counted once. Here the CDR3 DNA reads TGTGCCAGCAGTCAAGGGTTCAGGGGACGCACCGGGGAGCTGTTTTTT. Translating gives CASSQGFRGRTGELFF. The chain has TRBV2 and TRBJ2-2; the D gene is possibly TRBD1 (6 bases). The germline V gene encodes CDR1 SNHLY and CDR2 FYNNEI. V lost 5 bases, J lost 4 bases, and 17 bases lay in between. The CDR3 covers 16 residues.

This clonotype was recorded many times. This rearrangement joins TRBV6-1 to TRBJ2-7; either TRBD1 or TRBD2 may supply D (6 bases each). V lost 2 bases, J lost 4 bases, and 18 bases lay in between. Germline V gene sequence: CDR1 MNHNS, CDR2 SASEGT. The CDR3 totals 16 residues. The CDR3 DNA reads TGTGCCAGCAGTGAATGGGGGCAGGGAGGTTTGTACGAGCAGTACTTC. Its protein product is CASSEWGQGGLYEQYF.

This clonotype was found a few times. Here the CDR3 reads CASRVAMNTEAFF. The CDR3, as DNA: TGCGCCAGCAGGGTGGCTATGAACACTGAAGCTTTCTTT. The chain employs TRBV5-1 and TRBJ1-1; D remains unclear. Germline assignment: CDR1 SGHRS and CDR2 YFSETQ. The CDR3 spans 13 residues. V lost 5 bases and J lost 0, with 8 bases in between.

This clonotype occurred many times. This chain uses TRBV6-1 with TRBJ2-3, with TRBD2 matching 10 bases. V shed 6 bases, J shed 4 bases, and the junction held 7 bases outside the gene matches. This CDR3 has 15 residues. Germline lookup yields CDR1 MNHNS and CDR2 SASEGT. The CDR3 protein is CASSPLAGEADTQYF. The CDR3 coding sequence is TGTGCCAGCAGCCCTCTAGCGGGAGAGGCAGATACGCAGTATTTT.

This clonotype was found many times. Written as DNA, the CDR3 is TGCGCCAGCAGCCTTACCATGACAGGGTCTGGAAACACCATATATTTT. Translated, it gives CASSLTMTGSGNTIYF. The chain recombines TRBV4-1 with TRBJ1-3; 7 bases are shared with TRBD1. With 4 bases clipped from V and 1 base from J, the junction kept 7 bases outside the gene matches. This CDR3 has 16 amino acids. The germline gives CDR1 MGHRA, CDR2 YSYEKL.

In its sample, this clonotype was seen many times. This sequence joins TRBV28 and TRBJ2-5; 9 positions agree with TRBD1. The CDR3 has 14 amino acids. Trimming took 7 bases from V and 1 from J; bases not matched to a gene: 4. Germline loops: CDR1 MDHEN, CDR2 SYDVKM. CDR3 loop: CASTDRGLQETQYF. The CDR3 nucleotides read TGTGCCAGCACGGACAGGGGTCTCCAAGAGACCCAGTACTTC.

This clonotype is medium-sized within its sample. V usage is TRBV7-2 and J usage is TRBJ2-7, with TRBD2 identical over 9 bases. The germline V gene has CDR1 SGHTA and CDR2 FQGNSA. V was clipped by 1 base and J by 5 bases; unmatched bases: 9. CDR3 size: 16 residues. This CDR3 reads CASSLGAGGFGDEQYF. CDR3 nucleotides: TGTGCCAGCAGCTTAGGGGCGGGAGGGTTTGGGGACGAGCAGTACTTC. Variable domain in full (rest from reference TRBV7-2 and TRBJ2-7): GAGVSQSPSNKVTEKGKDVELRCDPISGHTALYWYRQSLGQGLEFLIYFQGNSAPDKSGLPSDRFSAERTGGSVSTLTIQRTQQEDSAVYLCASSLGAGGFGDEQYFGPGTRLTVT.

This clonotype is termed medium-sized. The CDR3 nucleotides read TGCAGTGCTAGAGATCCTGGGAGGGATGAAAAACTGTTTTTT. This codes for CSARDPGRDEKLFF. The chain is built from TRBV20-1 and TRBJ1-4; no definite D call. This CDR3 contains 14 residues. Germline V lookup: CDR1 DFQATT, CDR2 SNEGSKA (reference sequence). Trimming pared 0 bases from V and 6 bases from J, leaving 11 bases between.

This clonotype was found many times. CDR3 DNA sequence: TGTGCCAGCAGTTACTCTGACAGGGGAGGTCAAAAAAGACCTGCAACTAATGAAAAACTGTTTTTT. This translates into CASSYSDRGGQKRPATNEKLFF. J is TRBJ1-4 and V is TRBV6-7; 8 nucleotides line up with TRBD1. TRBV6-7 is flagged as an ORF with uncertain function. The CDR3 spans 22 residues. The V segment lost 0 bases and the J segment 0 bases; nucleotides outside the gene matches: 18.

Ten or more counts support this clonotype. The CDR3 protein is CASSQTGTSVSNGELFF. In DNA, the CDR3 is TGTGCCAGCAGTCAAACCGGGACTAGCGTATCTAACGGGGAGCTGTTTTTT. The chain joins TRBV28 to TRBJ2-2; 10 bases fit TRBD2. CDR1 is MDHEN, CDR2 SYDVKM, per germline. The junction had 13 bases not matched to a gene; V was cut back by 5 bases and J by 7 bases. The CDR3 covers 17 residues. The whole variable domain, filled in from reference TRBV28 and TRBJ2-2, reads DVKVTQSSRYLVKRTGEKVFLECVQDMDHENMFWYRQDPGLGLRLIYFSYDVKMKEKGDIPEGYSVSREKKERFSLILESASTNQTSMYLCASSQTGTSVSNGELFFGEGSRLTVL.

This clonotype was seen many times. The rearrangement links TRBV6-1 to TRBJ1-6, with D possibly matching TRBD1 (5 bases). CDR1 and CDR2 (germline): MNHNS, SASEGT. The CDR3 length is 16 residues. The V gene lost 0 bases and the J gene lost 4 bases, with 10 bases spanning the gap. Here the CDR3 DNA reads TGTGCCAGCAGTGAAGCAGGGACGAGATATAATTCACCCCTCCACTTT. It encodes CASSEAGTRYNSPLHF.

CDR3 sequence (DNA): TGTGCCAGCAGCCGGGGACTAGCGGAATACAATGAGCAGTTCTTC. Translated, it gives CASSRGLAEYNEQFF. The V and J genes are TRBV7-3 and TRBJ2-1, with 11 bases identical to TRBD2. CDR3 length equals 15 residues. V dropped 5 bases and J dropped 4; count of bases not matched to a gene: 4. CDR1 is SGHTA, CDR2 FQGTGA, per germline.

This chain joins TRBV5-1 and TRBJ1-1, with 8 bases identical to TRBD1. Germline V gives CDR1 SGHRS, CDR2 YFSETQ. V lost 4 bases, J lost 3 bases, and 8 bases stayed unmatched. CDR3 size: 15 residues. The chain's CDR3 is CASSPGTGKDTEAFF. CDR3 DNA: TGCGCCAGCAGCCCGGGGACAGGTAAGGACACTGAAGCTTTCTTT.

This clonotype was recorded many times. This rearrangement joins TRBV27 to TRBJ2-3, with 15 bases fitting TRBD2. J gave up 3 bases and V 8 bases, and 9 bases lay outside the gene matches. The V gene's germline CDR1 is MNHEY and CDR2 SMNVEV (reference sequence). This CDR3 is 17 amino acids long. The CDR3 DNA reads as TGTGCCAGCCTCCGACCGGGACTAGCGGGAGGAACAGATACGCAGTATTTT. This sequence encodes CASLRPGLAGGTDTQYF.

This clonotype showed up many times. The rearrangement joins TRBV6-1 to TRBJ1-6, with D possibly TRBD1 on 5 matching bases. Trimming removed 3 bases from V and 7 bases from J, with 19 bases in between. CDR1 and CDR2 from the germline V gene are MNHNS and SASEGT. The CDR3 contains 17 residues. As DNA, the CDR3 is TGTGCCAGCAGTGATTTCTGGGGGTCCTCTCGGAATTCACCCCTCCACTTT. Translating gives CASSDFWGSSRNSPLHF.

The rearrangement joins TRBV7-8 to TRBJ2-1; 13 bases agree with TRBD2. Germline V lookup: CDR1 SGHVS, CDR2 FQNEAQ. With 5 bases clipped from V and 4 bases from J, the junction kept 2 bases outside the gene matches. The CDR3 is made up of 15 amino acids. The chain's CDR3 is CASSGTSGIYNEQFF. CDR3 sequence (DNA): TGTGCCAGCAGCGGGACTAGCGGGATATACAATGAGCAGTTCTTC.

Regarding this clonotype: The CDR3 does not end in the conserved phenylalanine or tryptophan, so this is likely a read error. The V gene is TRBV27, the J gene TRBJ2-3; 12 nucleotides line up with TRBD2. The CDR3 has 16 amino acids. Trimming took 5 bases from V and 3 from J; bases not matched to a gene: 6. Germline lookup yields CDR1 MNHEY and CDR2 SMNVEV (reference sequence). The CDR3 spells CASSPETSGRTDTQYL. In DNA form, the CDR3 reads TGTGCCAGCAGTCCCGAGACTAGCGGGAGAACAGATACGCAGTATCTT.

In its sample, this clonotype was seen many times. The V gene is TRBV5-8, the J gene TRBJ2-1; 7 nucleotides line up with TRBD2. The germline V gene encodes CDR1 SGHTS and CDR2 YDEGEE. The junction had 11 bases not matched to a gene; V was cut back by 5 bases and J by 12 bases. CDR3 length equals 13 residues. The CDR3 region is CASSQSGGRVQFF. The CDR3 DNA reads TGTGCCAGCAGTCAATCGGGGGGACGAGTGCAGTTCTTC.

By share, this clonotype counts as medium-sized. V and J are TRBV20-1 and TRBJ2-3; D remains unclear. V was cut by 6 bases and J by 6 bases, with 10 bases left in between. The germline V gene has CDR1 DFQATT and CDR2 SNEGSKA (reference sequence). There are 11 residues in the CDR3. The CDR3 DNA reads as TGCAGTGCCCAGATTTGGGATACGCAGTATTTT. Encoded protein: CSAQIWDTQYF.

This rearrangement joins TRBV20-1 to TRBJ2-7; D is unclear. There are 14 residues in the CDR3. In germline, CDR1 is DFQATT, CDR2 SNEGSKA (reference sequence). V gave up 6 bases and J gave up 3 bases, with 18 bases separating them. The CDR3 DNA sequence: TGCAGTGCAAATGGAAGAGACGGGCTCTACGAGCAGTACTTC. This gives the protein CSANGRDGLYEQYF.

V is TRBV3-1 and J is TRBJ1-3; D remains ambiguous. This CDR3 contains 14 residues. Trimming took 3 bases from V and 2 from J, leaving 8 bases between them. Germline loops: CDR1 LGHDT, CDR2 YNNKEL (reference sequence). The CDR3, as DNA: TGTGCCAGCAGCCATGATAGGACTGGAAACACCATATATTTT. Protein: CASSHDRTGNTIYF.

This clonotype has ten or more counts. This chain uses TRBV20-1 with TRBJ2-2; D is unclear. This CDR3 is built from 11 residues. Germline CDR1 reads DFQATT; CDR2 reads SNEGSKA (reference sequence). Trimming pared 3 bases from V and 7 bases from J, leaving 6 bases between. DNA of the CDR3: TGCAGTGCTAGCTCTGGCGGGGAGCTGTTTTTT. Its protein is CSASSGGELFF.

The chain's CDR3 is CASSPGARFSGYTF. The CDR3 DNA is TGTGCCAGCAGTCCAGGGGCCCGCTTTTCGGGCTACACCTTC. The chain employs TRBV6-4 and TRBJ1-2; the D gene is possibly TRBD1 (6 bases). Looked up from germline, CDR1 is MRHNA and CDR2 is SNTAGT. V shed 5 bases and J shed 8 bases, with 18 bases lying between them. This CDR3 has 14 amino acids.

This clonotype was counted a few times. The chain carries TRBV11-2 and TRBJ2-2; TRBD1 agrees at 7 bases. This CDR3 spans 15 amino acids. Trimming removed 5 bases from V and 7 bases from J; junction bases left unmatched: 10. Looked up from germline, CDR1 is SGHAT and CDR2 is FQNNGV. The CDR3: CASSAQPQGDGELFF. CDR3 DNA: TGTGCCAGCAGCGCACAACCCCAGGGGGACGGGGAGCTGTTTTTT. Full variable domain (outside the CDR3, taken from reference TRBV11-2 and TRBJ2-2): EAGVAQSPRYKIIEKRQSVAFWCNPISGHATLYWYQQILGQGPKLLIQFQNNGVVDDSQLPKDRFSAERLKGVDSTLKIQPAKLEDSAVYLCASSAQPQGDGELFFGEGSRLTVL.

By sample share, this clonotype is medium-sized. The junction departs from the called germline gene at one end, perhaps through a read error. The gene calls are TRBV6-6 and TRBJ1-2, with TRBD1 identical over 7 bases. Germline loops: CDR1 MNHNY, CDR2 SVGAGI (reference sequence). This CDR3 region has 13 residues. In DNA form, the CDR3 reads TGTGCCAGCAGGGACGGGACAGTAGAGGACTCGGATTTC. Translation: CASRDGTVEDSDF.

At least ten counts were recorded for this clonotype. J is TRBJ1-6 and V is TRBV3-1; possible D gene TRBD1, 5 bases. CDR3 length: 13 amino acids. The germline V gene has CDR1 LGHDT and CDR2 YNNKEL (reference sequence). Trimming removed 3 bases at V and 7 bases at J, with 7 bases between. The CDR3 region has the DNA TGTGCCAGCAGCCAGGGACGAAATTCACCCCTCCACTTT. Encoded protein: CASSQGRNSPLHF.

This clonotype was detected many times. The V call is TRBV7-9, the J call TRBJ2-3; tentative D call: TRBD1 (6 bases). This CDR3 has 14 residues. CDR1 is SEHNR and CDR2 is FQNEAQ in the germline V gene (reference sequence). Trimming pared 4 bases from V and 0 bases from J, leaving 8 bases between. CDR3 residues: CASSSGHSTDTQYF. The CDR3 nucleotides are TGTGCCAGCAGCTCGGGACATAGCACAGATACGCAGTATTTT.

In this sample, this clonotype turned up many times. The V gene is TRBV18, the J gene TRBJ2-6; D not certain. CDR1 is KGHSH and CDR2 is LQKENI in the germline V gene. The V end lost 3 bases, the J end lost 0 bases, and 6 bases lay between the germline ends. This CDR3 is built from 15 residues. CDR3 in DNA: TGTGCCAGCTCACCCCCAAGCTCTGGGGCCAACGTCCTGACTTTC. Encoded protein: CASSPPSSGANVLTF.

This clonotype was observed many times. The chain uses TRBV11-2 and TRBJ2-7; the match to TRBD2 covers 8 bases. CDR1 and CDR2 (germline): SGHAT, FQNNGV. V shed 8 bases and J 2 bases; nucleotides not matched to a gene: 5. This CDR3 contains 13 residues. The CDR3 reads CASRLAGTYEQYF. The CDR3 bases are TGTGCCAGCCGGCTAGCGGGTACCTACGAGCAGTACTTC.

In its sample, this clonotype is medium-sized. The chain carries TRBV12-3 or TRBV12-4 and TRBJ1-6, with 10 bases matching TRBD1. Trimming at V came to 0 bases and at J to 11 bases, leaving 7 bases not matched to a gene. The CDR3 sequence is 16 residues long. The CDR3 nucleotides are TGTGCCAGCAGTTTAGCCTCCGGGACAGGGGTAGCACCCCTCCACTTT. It codes for CASSLASGTGVAPLHF.